The next 12 T cell receptor beta chains were all read from a single sample in a study of control samples from healthy donors and cancer patients. Method: immunoSEQ multiplex PCR; TCRdb's copy keeps in-frame clones and lacks some. The profile shows about 120,000 clones, more than 80% of them singletons. Sequencing was performed on blood. Receptor source: a man between 45 and 60 years old in good health.

The V and J genes are TRBV6-4 and TRBJ2-3, with 8 bases lining up with TRBD2. The CDR3 consists of 15 residues. Germline CDR1 and CDR2: MRHNA and SNTAGT. J lost 5 bases, V lost 3 bases, and 7 bases had no gene match. The CDR3 region is CASSDGQAGVDTQYF. The CDR3 nucleotides are TGTGCCAGCAGTGATGGGCAAGCGGGGGTAGATACGCAGTATTTT.

The chain has TRBV14 and TRBJ2-6; D is unresolved. The germline V gene has CDR1 SGHDN and CDR2 FVKESK. V was trimmed by 3 bases and J by 0 bases, leaving 12 bases between them. The CDR3 totals 17 residues. The CDR3 region is CASSHAVISSGANVLTF. CDR3 sequence (DNA): TGTGCCAGCAGCCATGCAGTCATAAGCTCTGGGGCCAACGTCCTGACTTTC.

CDR3 sequence: CATRLGGADTDTQYF. The CDR3 nucleotides read TGTGCCACCCGTCTAGGGGGGGCCGACACAGATACGCAGTATTTT. The V call is TRBV19, the J call TRBJ2-3; a weak D match, TRBD2 (7 bases). Germline CDR1 LNHDA, CDR2 SQIVND (reference sequence). Trimming left V 10 bases short and J 2 bases short, with 19 bases between. The CDR3 extends over 15 amino acids. Together with reference TRBV19 and TRBJ2-3, the CDR3 gives the full variable domain: DGGITQSPKYLFRKEGQNVTLSCEQNLNHDAMYWYRQDPGQGLRLIYYSQIVNDFQKGDIAEGYSVSREKKESFPLTVTSAQKNPTAFYLCATRLGGADTDTQYFGPGTRLTVL.

This clone has just one count. The chain employs TRBV3-1 (or the pseudogene TRBV3-2) and TRBJ2-1; D is ambiguous. CDR3 length equals 15 residues. V was pared by 3 bases and J by 0 bases, with 9 bases between. The germline V gene has CDR1 LGHDT and CDR2 YNNKEL (reference sequence). The CDR3, as DNA: TGTGCCAGCAGCCATGACTCGAGCTCCTACAATGAGCAGTTCTTC. This gives the protein CASSHDSSSYNEQFF.

V and J are TRBV5-1 and TRBJ1-1; 7 bases line up with TRBD1. Trimming cost V 4 bases and J 3 bases; bases outside gene matches: 12. CDR3 length equals 16 residues. Germline V gene lookup returns CDR1 SGHRS and CDR2 YFSETQ. The CDR3 nucleotides are TGCGCCAGCAGCCCCTCGATACAGGGGTGGGACACTGAAGCTTTCTTT. Protein sequence: CASSPSIQGWDTEAFF.

This chain joins TRBV6-5 and TRBJ2-3; 9 bases fit TRBD1. The CDR3 is 15 residues long. The V gene end was trimmed by 11 bases and the J gene end by 2 bases; junction bases not matched to a gene: 11. Germline assignment: CDR1 MNHEY and CDR2 SVGAGI. CDR3 sequence reads: CASKPDRGFTDTQYF. In nucleotides, the CDR3 is TGTGCCTCTAAACCGGACAGGGGCTTCACAGATACGCAGTATTTT.

The CDR3 sequence: CASRPTESNQPQHF. DNA of the CDR3: TGTGCCAGCAGACCGACAGAGAGCAATCAGCCCCAGCATTTT. This chain joins TRBV7-8 and TRBJ1-5, with D maybe TRBD1 (5 bases). There are 14 residues in the CDR3. Trimming stripped 6 bases from V and 1 base from J, with 10 bases between. Germline CDR1 is SGHVS and CDR2 is FQNEAQ.

The chain employs TRBV5-4 and TRBJ1-1, with D unclear. This CDR3 is built from 12 residues. Germline CDR1 and CDR2: SGHNT and YYREEE (reference sequence). V lost 4 bases and J lost 5, with 9 bases in between. CDR3 coding DNA: TGTGCCAGCAGCCCCGGCGGGACTGAAGCTTTCTTT. As protein: CASSPGGTEAFF.

The chain is built from TRBV6-4 and TRBJ1-5; no firm D call. Germline V gene sequence: CDR1 MRHNA, CDR2 SNTAGT. Between the trimmed V and J ends, which lost 6 bases and 7 bases, there was a span of 13 bases. The CDR3 length is 13 residues. The CDR3 is CASSEEEDQPQHF. CDR3 sequence (DNA): TGTGCCAGCAGCGAAGAGGAAGACCAGCCCCAGCATTTT.

The chain employs TRBV7-2 and TRBJ2-1; tentatively, D is TRBD1 (5 bases). V lost 4 bases, J lost 4 bases, and 8 bases lay in between. This CDR3 contains 13 residues. Germline loops: CDR1 SGHTA, CDR2 FQGNSA. The CDR3 sequence: CASSSRVYNEQFF. CDR3 in DNA: TGTGCCAGCAGCTCCAGGGTATACAATGAGCAGTTCTTC.

V and J are TRBV6-5 and TRBJ2-1; TRBD1 might be the D (7 bases). This CDR3 has 14 residues. V was clipped by 2 bases and J by 6 bases, with 11 bases between them. The germline gives CDR1 MNHEY, CDR2 SVGAGI. The CDR3 DNA is TGTGCCAGCAGTTACGGGCAGGGGGGCAATGAGCAGTTCTTC. This codes for CASSYGQGGNEQFF.

The chain links TRBV4-3 to TRBJ1-3; D is perhaps TRBD1 (6 bases). The CDR3 contains 15 residues. The V end lost 1 base, the J end lost 4 bases, and 11 bases lay between the germline ends. The germline V gene has CDR1 LGHNA and CDR2 YSLEER. The CDR3 DNA sequence: TGCGCCAGCAGCCAAGCGTGGGGGCCCGGAAACACCATATATTTT. Translated: CASSQAWGPGNTIYF.